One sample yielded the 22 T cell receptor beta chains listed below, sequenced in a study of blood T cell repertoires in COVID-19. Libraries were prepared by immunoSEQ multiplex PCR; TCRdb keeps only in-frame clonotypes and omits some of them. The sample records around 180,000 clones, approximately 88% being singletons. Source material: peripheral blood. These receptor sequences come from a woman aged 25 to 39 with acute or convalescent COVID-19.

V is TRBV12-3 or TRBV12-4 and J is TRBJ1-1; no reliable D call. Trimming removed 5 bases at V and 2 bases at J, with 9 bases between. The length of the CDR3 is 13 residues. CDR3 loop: CASSPQPNTEAFF. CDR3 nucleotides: TGTGCCAGCAGTCCACAGCCCAACACTGAAGCTTTCTTT.

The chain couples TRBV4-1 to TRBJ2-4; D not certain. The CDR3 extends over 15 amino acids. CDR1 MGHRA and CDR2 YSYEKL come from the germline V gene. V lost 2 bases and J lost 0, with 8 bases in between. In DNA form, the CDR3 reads TGCGCCAGCAGCCAACCCCTGTTAGCCAAAAACATTCAGTACTTC. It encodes CASSQPLLAKNIQYF.

The CDR3 sequence: CASSFSPRRAFF. The CDR3 coding sequence is TGTGCCAGCAGCTTTAGCCCCCGTCGGGCTTTCTTT. V gene TRBV28 combines with J gene TRBJ1-1; unclear D gene. The CDR3 loop spans 12 amino acids. V dropped 6 bases and J dropped 11 bases, with 16 bases sitting between them. Germline V gene sequence: CDR1 MDHEN, CDR2 SYDVKM.

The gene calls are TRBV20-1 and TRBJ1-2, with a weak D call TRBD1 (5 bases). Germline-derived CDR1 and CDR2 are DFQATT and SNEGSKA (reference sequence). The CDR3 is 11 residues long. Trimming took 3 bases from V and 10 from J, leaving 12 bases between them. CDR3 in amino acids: CSARVRVDYTF. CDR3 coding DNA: TGCAGTGCTAGGGTCAGGGTTGACTACACCTTC.

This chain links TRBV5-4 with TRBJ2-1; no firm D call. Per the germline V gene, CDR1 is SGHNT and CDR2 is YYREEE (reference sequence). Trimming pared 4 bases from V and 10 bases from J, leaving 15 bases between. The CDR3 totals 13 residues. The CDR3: CASSLDRHGEQFF. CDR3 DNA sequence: TGTGCCAGCAGCCTGGACCGTCACGGGGAGCAGTTCTTC.

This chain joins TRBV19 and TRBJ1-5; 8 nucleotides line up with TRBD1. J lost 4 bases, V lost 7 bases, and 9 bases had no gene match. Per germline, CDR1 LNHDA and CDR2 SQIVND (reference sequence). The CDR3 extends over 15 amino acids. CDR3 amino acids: CASTADREWNQPQHF. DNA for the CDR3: TGTGCCAGTACCGCGGACAGGGAATGGAATCAGCCCCAGCATTTT.

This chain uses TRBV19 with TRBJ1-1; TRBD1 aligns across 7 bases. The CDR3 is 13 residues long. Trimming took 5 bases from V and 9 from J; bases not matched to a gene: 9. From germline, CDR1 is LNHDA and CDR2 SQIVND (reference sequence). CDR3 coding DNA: TGTGCCAGTAGTCTCCGGGACAGAAATAAAGCTTTCTTT. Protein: CASSLRDRNKAFF.

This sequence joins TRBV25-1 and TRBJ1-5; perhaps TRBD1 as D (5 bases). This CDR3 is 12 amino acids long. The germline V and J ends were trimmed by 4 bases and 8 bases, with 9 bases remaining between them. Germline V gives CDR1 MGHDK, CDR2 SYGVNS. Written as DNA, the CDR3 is TGTGCCAGCAGTGCCGGGGGGGAGCCCCAGCATTTT. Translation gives CASSAGGEPQHF.

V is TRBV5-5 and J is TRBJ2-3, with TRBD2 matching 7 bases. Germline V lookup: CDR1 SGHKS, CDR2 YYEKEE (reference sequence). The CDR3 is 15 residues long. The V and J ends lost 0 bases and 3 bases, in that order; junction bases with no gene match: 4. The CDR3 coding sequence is TGTGCCAGCAGCTTGGAAGGACTAGGGACAGATACGCAGTATTTT. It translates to CASSLEGLGTDTQYF.

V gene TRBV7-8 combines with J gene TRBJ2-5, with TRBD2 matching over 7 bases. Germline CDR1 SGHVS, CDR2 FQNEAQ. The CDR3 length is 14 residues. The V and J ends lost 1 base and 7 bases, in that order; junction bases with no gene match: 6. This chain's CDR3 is CASSLGTRPGTQYF. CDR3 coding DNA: TGTGCCAGCAGCTTAGGGACTAGGCCAGGGACCCAGTACTTC. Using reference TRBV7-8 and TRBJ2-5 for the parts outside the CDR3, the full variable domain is GAGVSQSPRYKVAKRGQDVALRCDPISGHVSLFWYQQALGQGPEFLTYFQNEAQLDKSGLPSDRFFAERPEGSVSTLKIQRTQQEDSAVYLCASSLGTRPGTQYFGPGTRLLVL.

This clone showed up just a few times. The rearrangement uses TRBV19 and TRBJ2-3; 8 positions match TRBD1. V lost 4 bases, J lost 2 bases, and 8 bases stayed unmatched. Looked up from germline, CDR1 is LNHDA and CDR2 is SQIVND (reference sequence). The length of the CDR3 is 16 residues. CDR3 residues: CASSNRDRIITDTQYF. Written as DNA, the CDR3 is TGTGCCAGTAGTAACCGGGACAGGATTATCACAGATACGCAGTATTTT.

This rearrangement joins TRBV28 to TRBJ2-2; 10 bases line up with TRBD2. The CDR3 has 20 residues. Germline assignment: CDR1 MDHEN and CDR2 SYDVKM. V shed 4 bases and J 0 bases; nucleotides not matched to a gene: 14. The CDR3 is CASSYPPVFSGRANTGELFF. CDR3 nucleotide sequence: TGTGCCAGCAGTTACCCACCGGTATTCAGCGGGAGGGCGAACACCGGGGAGCTGTTTTTT.

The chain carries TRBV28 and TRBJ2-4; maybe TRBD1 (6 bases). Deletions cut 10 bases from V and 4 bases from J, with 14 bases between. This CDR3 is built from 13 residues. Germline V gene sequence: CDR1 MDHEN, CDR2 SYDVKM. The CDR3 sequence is CAIRSGTKNIQYF. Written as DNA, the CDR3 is TGTGCCATCCGTTCGGGGACAAAAAACATTCAGTACTTC.

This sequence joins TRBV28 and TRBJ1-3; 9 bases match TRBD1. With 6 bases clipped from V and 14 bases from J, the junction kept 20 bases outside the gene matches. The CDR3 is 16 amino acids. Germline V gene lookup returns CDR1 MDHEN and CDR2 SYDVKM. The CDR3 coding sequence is TGTGCCAGCAGGGTCCCATCAGGGACAGGGCATGTTGGCTTATATTTT. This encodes CASRVPSGTGHVGLYF.

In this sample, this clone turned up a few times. CDR3: CASSRVKQPQHF. The CDR3 region has the DNA TGTGCCAGCAGCAGGGTTAAACAGCCCCAGCATTTT. The chain recombines TRBV28 with TRBJ1-5; TRBD1 is a possible D gene (5 bases). The ends were cut back, 6 bases at V and 7 bases at J, with 10 bases in the middle. The CDR3 has 12 residues. The germline gives CDR1 MDHEN, CDR2 SYDVKM.

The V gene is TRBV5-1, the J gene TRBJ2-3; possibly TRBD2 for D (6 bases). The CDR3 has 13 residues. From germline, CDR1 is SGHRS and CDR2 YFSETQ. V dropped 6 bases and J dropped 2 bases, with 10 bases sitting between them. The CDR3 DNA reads TGCGCCAGCACGGGAGAGGCCACAGATACGCAGTATTTT. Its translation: CASTGEATDTQYF.

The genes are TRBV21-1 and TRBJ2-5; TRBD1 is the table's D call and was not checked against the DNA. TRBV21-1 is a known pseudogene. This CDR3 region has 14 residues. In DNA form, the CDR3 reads TGTGCCAGCCGGGGACAGGGATGGTGGGAGACCCAGTACTTC. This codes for CASRGQGWWETQYF.

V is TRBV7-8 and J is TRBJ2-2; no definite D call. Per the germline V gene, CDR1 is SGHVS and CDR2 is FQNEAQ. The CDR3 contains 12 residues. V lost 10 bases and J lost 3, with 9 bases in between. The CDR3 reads CANIRDTGELFF. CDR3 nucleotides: TGTGCCAATATACGAGACACCGGGGAGCTGTTTTTT.

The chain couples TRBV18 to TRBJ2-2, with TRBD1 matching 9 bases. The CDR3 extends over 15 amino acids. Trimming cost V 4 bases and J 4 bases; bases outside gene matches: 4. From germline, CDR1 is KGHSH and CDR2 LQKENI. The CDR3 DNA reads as TGTGCCAGCTCACTAAGACAGGGGGTCACCGGGGAGCTGTTTTTT. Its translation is CASSLRQGVTGELFF.

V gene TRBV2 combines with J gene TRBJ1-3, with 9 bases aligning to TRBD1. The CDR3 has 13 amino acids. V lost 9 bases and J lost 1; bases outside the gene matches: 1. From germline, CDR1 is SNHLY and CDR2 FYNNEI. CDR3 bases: TGTGCCAGAGGACAGGGGTCTGGAAACACCATATATTTT. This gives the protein CARGQGSGNTIYF.

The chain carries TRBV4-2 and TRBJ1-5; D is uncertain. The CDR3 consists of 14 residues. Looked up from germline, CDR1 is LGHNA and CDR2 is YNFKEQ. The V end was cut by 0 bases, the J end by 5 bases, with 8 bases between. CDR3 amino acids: CASSQEMRDQPQHF. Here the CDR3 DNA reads TGTGCCAGCAGCCAAGAAATGAGGGATCAGCCCCAGCATTTT.

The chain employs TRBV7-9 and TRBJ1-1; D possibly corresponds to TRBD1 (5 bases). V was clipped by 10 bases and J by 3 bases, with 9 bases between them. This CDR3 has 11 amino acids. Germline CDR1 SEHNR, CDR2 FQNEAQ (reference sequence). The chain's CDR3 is CATAGDTEAFF. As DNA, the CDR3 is TGTGCCACCGCGGGGGACACTGAAGCTTTCTTT.